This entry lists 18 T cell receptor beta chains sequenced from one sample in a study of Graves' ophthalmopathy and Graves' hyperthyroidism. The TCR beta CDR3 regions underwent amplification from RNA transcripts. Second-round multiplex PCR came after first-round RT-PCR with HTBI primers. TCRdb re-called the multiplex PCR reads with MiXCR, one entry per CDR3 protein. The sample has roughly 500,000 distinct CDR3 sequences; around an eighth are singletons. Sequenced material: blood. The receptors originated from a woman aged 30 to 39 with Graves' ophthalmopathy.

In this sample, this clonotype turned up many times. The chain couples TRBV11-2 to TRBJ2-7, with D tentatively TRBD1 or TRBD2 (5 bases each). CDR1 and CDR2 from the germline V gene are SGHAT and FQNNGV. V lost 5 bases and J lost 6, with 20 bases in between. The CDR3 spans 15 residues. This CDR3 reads CASSPITGLVGEQYF. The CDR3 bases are TGTGCCAGCAGCCCGATCACGGGGCTAGTTGGCGAGCAGTACTTC.

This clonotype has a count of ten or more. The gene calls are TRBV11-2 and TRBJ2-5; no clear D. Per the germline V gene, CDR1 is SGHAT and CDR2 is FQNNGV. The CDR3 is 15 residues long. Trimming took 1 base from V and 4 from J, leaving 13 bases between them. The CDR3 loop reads CASSLGVGSGETQYF. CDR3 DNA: TGTGCCAGCAGCTTAGGGGTAGGGTCAGGAGAGACCCAGTACTTC.

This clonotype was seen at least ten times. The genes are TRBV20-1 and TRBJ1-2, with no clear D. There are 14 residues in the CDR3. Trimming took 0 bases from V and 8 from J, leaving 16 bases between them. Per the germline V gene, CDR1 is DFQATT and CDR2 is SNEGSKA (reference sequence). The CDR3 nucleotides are TGCAGTGCTAGAGATCTCCCGCCGAGGGAAGGCTACACCTTC. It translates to CSARDLPPREGYTF.

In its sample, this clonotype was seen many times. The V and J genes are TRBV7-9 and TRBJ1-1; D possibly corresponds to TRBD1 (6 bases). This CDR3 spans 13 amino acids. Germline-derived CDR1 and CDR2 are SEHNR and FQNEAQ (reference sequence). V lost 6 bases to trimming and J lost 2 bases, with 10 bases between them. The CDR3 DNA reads TGTGCCAGCAGACAGGGAGGCAACACTGAAGCTTTCTTT. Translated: CASRQGGNTEAFF. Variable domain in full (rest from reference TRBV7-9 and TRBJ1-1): DTGVSQNPRHKITKRGQNVTFRCDPISEHNRLYWYRQTLGQGPEFLTYFQNEAQLEKSRLLSDRFSAERPKGSFSTLEIQRTEQGDSAMYLCASRQGGNTEAFFGQGTRLTVV.

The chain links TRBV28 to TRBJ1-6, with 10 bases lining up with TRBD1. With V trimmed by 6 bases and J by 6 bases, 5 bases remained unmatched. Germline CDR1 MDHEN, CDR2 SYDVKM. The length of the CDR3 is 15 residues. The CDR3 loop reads CASRTGQGFNSPLHF. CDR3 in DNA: TGTGCCAGCAGGACGGGACAGGGGTTTAATTCACCCCTCCACTTT.

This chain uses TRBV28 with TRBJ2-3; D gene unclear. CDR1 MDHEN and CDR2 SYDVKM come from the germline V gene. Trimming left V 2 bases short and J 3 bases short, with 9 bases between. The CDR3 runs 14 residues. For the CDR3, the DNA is TGTGCCAGCAGTTTACTATTCGGAACAGATACGCAGTATTTT. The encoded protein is CASSLLFGTDTQYF. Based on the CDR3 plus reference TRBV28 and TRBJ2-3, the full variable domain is DVKVTQSSRYLVKRTGEKVFLECVQDMDHENMFWYRQDPGLGLRLIYFSYDVKMKEKGDIPEGYSVSREKKERFSLILESASTNQTSMYLCASSLLFGTDTQYFGPGTRLTVL.

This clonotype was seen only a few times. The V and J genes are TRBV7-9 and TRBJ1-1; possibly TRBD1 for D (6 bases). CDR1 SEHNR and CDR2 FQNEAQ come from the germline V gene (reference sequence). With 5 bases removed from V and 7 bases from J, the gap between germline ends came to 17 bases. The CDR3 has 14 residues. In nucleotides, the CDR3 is TGTGCCAGCAGCGACACCGGGACGGGACATGAAGCTTTCTTT. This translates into CASSDTGTGHEAFF.

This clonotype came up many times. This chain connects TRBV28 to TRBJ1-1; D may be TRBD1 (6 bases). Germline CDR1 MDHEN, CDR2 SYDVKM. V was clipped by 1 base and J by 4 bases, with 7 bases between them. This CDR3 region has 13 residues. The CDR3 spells CASSLFRGTEAFF. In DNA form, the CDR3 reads TGTGCCAGCAGTTTATTCAGGGGCACTGAAGCTTTCTTT.

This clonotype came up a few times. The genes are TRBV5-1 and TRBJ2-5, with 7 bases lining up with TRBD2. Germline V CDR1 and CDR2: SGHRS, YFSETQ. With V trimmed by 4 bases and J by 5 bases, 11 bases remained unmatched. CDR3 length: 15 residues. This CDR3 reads CASSLVGSGGETQYF. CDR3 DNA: TGCGCCAGCAGCCTGGTGGGCTCCGGGGGGGAGACCCAGTACTTC. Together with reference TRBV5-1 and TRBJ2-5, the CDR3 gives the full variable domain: KAGVTQTPRYLIKTRGQQVTLSCSPISGHRSVSWYQQTPGQGLQFLFEYFSETQRNKGNFPGRFSGRQFSNSRSEMNVSTLELGDSALYLCASSLVGSGGETQYFGPGTRLLVL.

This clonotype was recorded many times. The CDR3 DNA sequence: TGTGCCTGGAGTGTATTTGGGTCTGAAGCTTTCTTT. Amino acids: CAWSVFGSEAFF. V gene TRBV30 combines with J gene TRBJ1-1; D is undetermined. Trimming cost V 0 bases and J 6 bases, with 8 bases left between them. Germline CDR1 GTSNPN, CDR2 SVGIG (reference sequence). The CDR3 loop spans 12 amino acids.

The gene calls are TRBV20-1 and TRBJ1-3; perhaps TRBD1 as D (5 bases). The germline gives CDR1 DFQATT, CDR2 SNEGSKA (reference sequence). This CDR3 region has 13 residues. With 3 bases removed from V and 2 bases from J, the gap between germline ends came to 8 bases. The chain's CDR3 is CSASRGTGNTIYF. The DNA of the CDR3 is TGCAGTGCTAGCCGGGGGACTGGAAACACCATATATTTT.

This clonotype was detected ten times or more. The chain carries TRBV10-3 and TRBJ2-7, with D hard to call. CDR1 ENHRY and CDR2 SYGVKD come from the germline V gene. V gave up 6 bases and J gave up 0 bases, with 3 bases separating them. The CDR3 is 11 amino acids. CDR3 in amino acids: CAISDSYEQYF. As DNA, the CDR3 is TGTGCCATCAGCGACTCCTACGAGCAGTACTTC.

CDR3 amino acids: CASSSLPGQGTYEQYF. CDR3 nucleotides: TGTGCCAGCAGCTCCTTACCGGGACAGGGTACCTACGAGCAGTACTTC. The V gene is TRBV11-2, the J gene TRBJ2-7, with 9 bases matching TRBD1. The CDR3 is made up of 16 amino acids. Losses at the gene ends were 4 bases for V and 2 bases for J; bases not matched to a gene: 9. Germline lookup yields CDR1 SGHAT and CDR2 FQNNGV. Combining the CDR3 with reference TRBV11-2 and TRBJ2-7 gives the whole variable domain EAGVAQSPRYKIIEKRQSVAFWCNPISGHATLYWYQQILGQGPKLLIQFQNNGVVDDSQLPKDRFSAERLKGVDSTLKIQPAKLEDSAVYLCASSSLPGQGTYEQYFGPGTRLTVT.

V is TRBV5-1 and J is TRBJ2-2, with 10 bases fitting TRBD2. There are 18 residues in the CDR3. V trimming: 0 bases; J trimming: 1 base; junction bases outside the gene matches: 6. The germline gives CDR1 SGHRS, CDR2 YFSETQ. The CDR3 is CASSLEAGGPKNTGELFF. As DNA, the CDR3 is TGCGCCAGCAGCTTGGAAGCGGGGGGGCCGAAGAACACCGGGGAGCTGTTTTTT.

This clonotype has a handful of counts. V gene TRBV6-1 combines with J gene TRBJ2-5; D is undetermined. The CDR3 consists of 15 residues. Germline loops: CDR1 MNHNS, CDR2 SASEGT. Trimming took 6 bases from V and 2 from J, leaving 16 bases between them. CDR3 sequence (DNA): TGTGCCAGCAGACCCAGGCGTGACACACAAGAGACCCAGTACTTC. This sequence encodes CASRPRRDTQETQYF.

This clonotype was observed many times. CDR3 nucleotides: TGTGCCAGCAGGAAAGGAGAAACATCGGGGTACTCTTCGTACTCGTACTTC. Its protein is CASRKGETSGYSSYSYF. The gene calls are TRBV12-3 or TRBV12-4 and TRBJ2-7; weak D call: TRBD2 (5 bases). The V end lost 6 bases, the J end lost 12 bases, and 33 bases lay between the germline ends. This CDR3 has 17 amino acids.

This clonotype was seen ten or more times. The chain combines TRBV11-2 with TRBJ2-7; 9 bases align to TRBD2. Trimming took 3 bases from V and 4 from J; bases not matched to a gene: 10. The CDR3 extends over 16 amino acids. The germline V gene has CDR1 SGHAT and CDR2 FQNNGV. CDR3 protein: CASSFRRLAVSYEQYF. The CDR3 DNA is TGTGCCAGCAGCTTCCGGCGACTAGCGGTTTCTTACGAGCAGTACTTC. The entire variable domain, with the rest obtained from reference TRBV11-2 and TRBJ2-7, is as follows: EAGVAQSPRYKIIEKRQSVAFWCNPISGHATLYWYQQILGQGPKLLIQFQNNGVVDDSQLPKDRFSAERLKGVDSTLKIQPAKLEDSAVYLCASSFRRLAVSYEQYFGPGTRLTVT.

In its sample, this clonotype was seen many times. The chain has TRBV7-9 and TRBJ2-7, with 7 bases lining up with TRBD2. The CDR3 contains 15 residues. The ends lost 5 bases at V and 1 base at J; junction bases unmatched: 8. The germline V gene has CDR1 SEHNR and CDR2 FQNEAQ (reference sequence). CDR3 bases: TGTGCCAGCAGCCTCAGCGGGGCGGGGTCCTACGAGCAGTACTTC. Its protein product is CASSLSGAGSYEQYF.